This TCR beta chain appears in the sequencing data of a study of response to subunit inactivated influenza vaccine (dated by TCRdb to about 2018). Regarding the complete study: Deep quantitative profiling of the T cell receptor repertoire was used in the study to follow responses to a trivalent subunit inactivated influenza vaccine. What the authors observed across the whole study: It was suggested by the authors that each seasonal influenza vaccination may recruit only a limited number of new T cells.

Library method: RT-PCR. The sample was run on an Illumina HiSeq 2500. TCRdb cleaned the public reads at Q25 with fastp, built clones with MiXCR and kept in-frame beta chains. Identical CDR3 proteins give one entry, which carries the most common genes and DNA. For this sample there are about 520,000 distinct CDR3 sequences; about 25% appear just once. Of the sample, around 2% falls within the top ten clones. Measured from the cysteine to the phenylalanine, the CDR3 is 15 residues long. Only the CDR3 DNA stays, 45 bases, in frame from base 1. V and J are trimmed by 4 bases and 8 bases, and the gene matches miss 7 bases of the junction. Per the germline V gene (reference sequence), SEHNR is the CDR1 and FQNEAQ is the CDR2. This clonotype has only a few counts. The clone's antigen remains unknown. No much larger clone is present one base from it, and per-base qualities are unavailable.

The source is a man between 50 and 59 years old who received an inactivated influenza vaccine. Donor details come from another sample of the same person, matched by shared clones. Sequenced here: CD4+ T cells sorted from PBMCs, sampled around 5 days after vaccination. The chain was built from TRBV7-9 and TRBJ1-6, with 8 middle bases fitting TRBD1. The nucleotides are TGTGCCAGCAGCTCTCGGACAGGGAAACATTCACCCCTCCACTTT. The translation is CASSSRTGKHSPLHF.